This TCR beta chain was captured in a study of blood T cell repertoires in COVID-19. Study-level information: The United States, Italy and Spain supplied acute and convalescent COVID-19 samples. PBMCs, B-cell-depleted T cells, or T cells provided the cDNA or gDNA that made up the material.

Per the germline V gene, CDR1 is LGHDT and CDR2 is YNNKEL (reference sequence). V was trimmed by 3 bases and J by 7 bases, leaving 13 bases between them. This CDR3 contains 15 residues. Authors' processing steps: Amplified reference gene primers provided the basis for estimating nucleated cell counts. Generated by immunoSEQ multiplex PCR, the TCRdb table keeps only in-frame clones and is missing some. Clone size and V and J calls were adopted from that table, with D and trimming inferred from the DNA. The repertoire holds under 250,000 clones, with approximately 86% as singletons. This TCR came from a man older than 75 with acute or convalescent COVID-19. Sequences were obtained from peripheral blood. The V call is TRBV3-1 (or the pseudogene TRBV3-2), the J call TRBJ1-6; tentatively, D is TRBD1 (6 bases). CDR3 in DNA: TGTGCCAGCAGCCAGGGAACCGGACAGAATTCACCCCTCCACTTT. Translated, it gives CASSQGTGQNSPLHF.